A selection of T cell receptor beta chains follows, all from one sample in a study of Graves' ophthalmopathy and Graves' hyperthyroidism. TCRdb re-analysed the multiplex PCR reads in MiXCR, keeping a single row per CDR3 protein. Of approximately 1.2 million distinct CDR3 sequences listed, about 38% are singletons. The sample taken for sequencing was peripheral blood or thyroid tissue (not recorded which). The receptor source for this set is an adult man with Graves' hyperthyroidism. Both conserved end residues are part of each CDR3. The D gene is left open where the match is weak. The listing skips clone size in some rows; elsewhere it reads once, few, many or a size class.

v_call,j_call,d_call,clone_size,cdr3_aa,cdr3_nt
TRBV11-2,TRBJ1-1,TRBD1,NA,CASSFRQGPRVNTEAFF,TGTGCCAGCAGCTTCCGACAGGGACCGAGAGTAAACACTGAAGCTTTCTTT
TRBV7-2,TRBJ1-2,TRBD1,NA,CASSPTRGTGSGYTF,TGTGCCAGCAGCCCTACCCGAGGGACAGGGAGTGGCTACACCTTC
TRBV2,TRBJ1-6,TRBD1,many,CASSPGTGDSPLHF,TGTGCCAGCAGCCCCGGGACAGGGGATTCACCCCTCCACTTT
TRBV29-1,TRBJ1-1,NA,many,CSVVADSVTEAFF,TGCAGCGTTGTGGCGGACAGTGTCACTGAAGCTTTCTTT
TRBV7-8,TRBJ2-5,NA,many,CASRLGWGRETQYF,TGTGCCAGCAGACTAGGGTGGGGCAGGGAGACCCAGTACTTC
TRBV7-8,TRBJ1-2,TRBD1,NA,CASRSGTGGGYGYTF,TGTGCCAGCAGGTCTGGGACAGGTGGCGGGTATGGCTACACCTTC
TRBV10-3,TRBJ1-2,TRBD1,many,CATETGQGGGYTF,TGTGCCACCGAAACGGGACAGGGAGGTGGCTACACCTTC
TRBV7-9,TRBJ2-7,NA,many,CASSLLGRTGQLDIYEQYF,TGTGCCAGCAGCTTACTCGGGAGGACGGGACAGCTCGACATTTACGAGCAGTACTTC
TRBV7-9,TRBJ2-7,TRBD1,NA,CASSSDRDRGYEQYF,TGTGCCAGCAGCTCGGACAGGGACAGGGGTTACGAGCAGTACTTC
TRBV29-1,TRBJ1-1,NA,once,CSVLGQMNTEAFF,TGCAGCGTACTTGGACAGATGAACACTGAAGCTTTCTTT
TRBV3-1,TRBJ1-1,NA,few,CASSQVGVLNTEAFF,TGTGCCAGCAGCCAAGTTGGGGTTTTGAACACTGAAGCTTTCTTT
TRBV10-2,TRBJ2-6,NA,NA,CASSGGEPGANVLTF,TGCGCCAGCAGTGGGGGAGAACCTGGGGCCAACGTCCTGACTTTC
TRBV2,TRBJ2-5,TRBD1,few,CASSTTGGGGETQYF,TGTGCCAGCAGTACCACAGGGGGCGGCGGGGAGACCCAGTACTTC
TRBV7-9,TRBJ1-5,TRBD1,NA,CASRSGQGQPQHF,TGTGCCAGCAGGTCTGGACAGGGTCAGCCCCAGCATTTT
TRBV30,TRBJ1-5,TRBD1,NA,CAWNRGQGENQPQHF,TGTGCCTGGAACCGGGGACAGGGGGAAAATCAGCCCCAGCATTTT
TRBV6-2/TRBV6-3,TRBJ2-7,TRBD2,NA,CASRAGLAGYEQYF,TGTGCCAGCAGAGCGGGACTAGCGGGCTACGAGCAGTACTTC
TRBV18,TRBJ2-5,NA,NA,CASSPRVSTYQETQYF,TGTGCCAGCTCACCACGAGTGTCAACATACCAAGAGACCCAGTACTTC
TRBV5-1,TRBJ2-6,NA,NA,CASSFANGDNVLTF,TGCGCCAGCAGCTTTGCGAACGGGGACAACGTCCTGACTTTC
TRBV20-1,TRBJ2-5,TRBD1,NA,CSAPSDRAQETQYF,TGCAGTGCTCCTTCGGACAGGGCCCAAGAGACCCAGTACTTC
TRBV11-2,TRBJ2-7,NA,many,CASSLEQGDEQYF,TGTGCCAGCAGCTTAGAACAAGGTGACGAGCAGTACTTC
TRBV7-7,TRBJ2-7,NA,once,CAISLGRGAGQYF,TGTGCCATCAGCTTAGGCAGGGGAGCGGGGCAGTACTTC
TRBV10-3,TRBJ2-6,NA,NA,CAISESKGARVLTF,TGTGCCATCAGTGAGTCGAAAGGGGCTCGGGTCCTGACTTTC
TRBV5-4,TRBJ1-4,NA,NA,CASSQDAGEKLFF,TGTGCCAGCAGCCAAGACGCGGGTGAAAAACTGTTTTTT
TRBV5-1,TRBJ2-5,NA,NA,CARRLGQTNQETQYF,TGCGCCCGCAGACTAGGACAGACTAACCAAGAGACCCAGTACTTC
TRBV19,TRBJ2-7,NA,many,CASSLDGGGEQYF,TGTGCCAGTAGTCTGGATGGGGGCGGTGAGCAGTACTTC
TRBV24-1,TRBJ1-5,NA,many,CATSDSTGISNQPQHF,TGTGCCACCAGTGATTCCACAGGGATTAGCAATCAGCCCCAGCATTTT
TRBV9,TRBJ2-5,TRBD2,NA,CASSVAKSGNLQETQYF,TGTGCCAGCAGCGTAGCAAAGAGCGGGAATTTACAAGAGACCCAGTACTTC
TRBV28,TRBJ1-2,TRBD1,many,CASSYTGGGGYTF,TGTGCCAGCAGTTATACAGGGGGAGGAGGCTACACCTTC
TRBV7-3,TRBJ2-5,TRBD2,many,CASSTQGRGGSETQYF,TGTGCCAGCAGCACCCAAGGGAGGGGAGGAAGCGAGACCCAGTACTTC
TRBV12-3/TRBV12-4,TRBJ1-5,NA,NA,CASLRQGDYSNQPQHF,TGTGCCAGCTTACGCCAGGGAGACTATAGCAATCAGCCCCAGCATTTT
TRBV20-1,TRBJ2-6,NA,NA,CSASTHRQGSGANVLTF,TGCAGTGCCAGCACCCATCGTCAGGGGTCTGGGGCCAACGTCCTGACTTTC
TRBV6-6,TRBJ1-5,NA,few,CASSSEFHQPQHF,TGTGCCAGCAGTTCCGAATTCCATCAGCCCCAGCATTTT
TRBV20-1,TRBJ2-5,TRBD2,NA,CSARLLAEIQEAQYF,TGCAGTGCTAGGCTTCTAGCGGAGATCCAAGAGGCCCAGTACTTC
TRBV4-1,TRBJ1-3,NA,many,CASSQVYEDSGNTIYF,TGCGCCAGCAGCCAAGTGTATGAGGACTCTGGAAACACCATATATTTT
TRBV9,TRBJ2-2,TRBD1,many,CASSVGTENTGELFF,TGTGCCAGCAGCGTCGGGACAGAGAACACCGGGGAGCTGTTTTTT
TRBV2,TRBJ2-5,NA,NA,CASSQRAQYF,TGTGCCAGCAGCCAGAGAGCCCAGTACTTC
TRBV12-3/TRBV12-4,TRBJ2-2,NA,few,CASSDRTVNTGELFF,TGTGCCAGCAGTGACCGGACGGTCAACACCGGGGAGCTGTTTTTT
TRBV30,TRBJ1-1,NA,many,CAWSVQGNTEAFF,TGTGCCTGGAGTGTTCAAGGGAACACTGAAGCTTTCTTT
TRBV12-3/TRBV12-4,TRBJ1-5,TRBD1,few,CASSFGAEDRGWYQPQHF,TGTGCCAGCAGTTTTGGGGCCGAGGACAGGGGGTGGTATCAGCCCCAGCATTTT
TRBV7-8,TRBJ2-2,NA,many,CASSKDPGELFF,TGTGCCAGCAGCAAGGATCCCGGGGAGCTGTTTTTT
TRBV7-2,TRBJ1-5,NA,many,CASSLEHGGFQPQHF,TGTGCCAGCAGCTTAGAACACGGTGGGTTTCAGCCCCAGCATTTT
TRBV20-1,TRBJ2-7,NA,NA,CSARHQEGSYEQYF,TGCAGTGCTAGGCACCAAGAGGGATCCTACGAGCAGTACTTC
TRBV29-1,TRBJ1-2,TRBD1,many,CSVETWGQGEGYGYTF,TGCAGCGTTGAAACGTGGGGACAGGGCGAGGGCTATGGCTACACCTTC
TRBV4-1,TRBJ1-5,NA,few,CASSQFSNQPQHF,TGCGCCAGCAGCCAGTTTAGCAATCAGCCCCAGCATTTT
TRBV13,TRBJ2-6,NA,NA,CASSWEDSGANVLTF,TGTGCCAGCAGCTGGGAGGACTCTGGGGCCAACGTCCTGACTTTC
TRBV29-1,TRBJ1-4,TRBD1,many,CSVGRDRGEKLFF,TGCAGCGTCGGCCGGGACAGGGGTGAAAAACTGTTTTTT
TRBV29-1,TRBJ2-7,NA,NA,CSLSGDEQYF,TGCAGCTTGTCCGGGGACGAGCAGTACTTC
TRBV7-9,TRBJ2-6,NA,NA,CAIVDGGQTYVLTF,TGTGCCATTGTCGATGGGGGGCAGACCTACGTCCTGACTTTC
TRBV6-1,TRBJ1-5,NA,many,CASRTTVSNQPQHF,TGTGCCAGCAGGACGACAGTAAGCAATCAGCCCCAGCATTTT
TRBV10-2,TRBJ1-2,NA,NA,CASSESSGADYGYTF,TGCGCCAGCAGTGAGTCGTCAGGGGCGGACTATGGCTACACCTTC
TRBV29-1,TRBJ1-2,TRBD1,many,CSAKTGGTYGYTF,TGCAGCGCTAAGACAGGGGGAACCTATGGCTACACCTTC
TRBV15,TRBJ2-5,NA,many,CATRDGRRGNQETQYF,TGTGCCACCAGAGACGGCCGAAGGGGTAACCAAGAGACCCAGTACTTC
TRBV10-2,TRBJ1-2,TRBD1,NA,CASSYSAIVQAGQGRSGYTF,TGTGCCAGCAGTTACTCGGCCATAGTCCAGGCTGGACAGGGGCGAAGTGGCTACACCTTC
TRBV19,TRBJ1-2,NA,NA,CASSIRGYGYTF,TGTGCCAGTAGTATAAGGGGATATGGCTACACCTTC
TRBV20-1,TRBJ2-7,TRBD1,NA,CSLGTGIYEQYF,TGCAGTTTAGGGACAGGGATCTACGAGCAGTACTTC
TRBV5-1,TRBJ2-7,TRBD1,NA,CASSLEGTGFPYEQYF,TGCGCCAGCAGCTTGGAGGGGACAGGGTTCCCCTACGAGCAGTACTTC
TRBV7-9,TRBJ2-5,NA,many,CASTLGQRQETQYF,TGTGCCAGCACCTTGGGGCAGAGGCAAGAGACCCAGTACTTC
TRBV7-9,TRBJ1-1,NA,few,CAWSEVQSNTEAFF,TGTGCCTGGAGTGAGGTCCAATCGAACACTGAAGCTTTCTTT